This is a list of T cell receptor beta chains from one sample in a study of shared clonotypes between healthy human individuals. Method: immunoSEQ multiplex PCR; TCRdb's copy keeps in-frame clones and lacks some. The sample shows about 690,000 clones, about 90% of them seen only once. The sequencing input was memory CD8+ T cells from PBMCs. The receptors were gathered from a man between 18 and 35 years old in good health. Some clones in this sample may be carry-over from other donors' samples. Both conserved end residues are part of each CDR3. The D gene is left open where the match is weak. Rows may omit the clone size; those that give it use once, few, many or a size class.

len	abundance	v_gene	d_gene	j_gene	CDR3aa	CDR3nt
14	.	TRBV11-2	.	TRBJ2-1	CASSVTGTPNEQFF	TGTGCCAGCAGCGTAACCGGGACCCCGAATGAGCAGTTCTTC
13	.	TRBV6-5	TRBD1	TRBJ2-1	CASRTGYYNEQFF	TGTGCCAGCAGGACAGGGTACTACAATGAGCAGTTCTTC
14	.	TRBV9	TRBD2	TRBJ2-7	CASSPGGLDYEQYF	TGTGCCAGCAGCCCGGGGGGACTAGACTACGAGCAGTACTTC
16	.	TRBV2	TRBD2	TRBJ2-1	CASRKLAGVAYNEQFF	TGTGCCAGCAGAAAGCTAGCGGGAGTGGCCTACAATGAGCAGTTCTTC
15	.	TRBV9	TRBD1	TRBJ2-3	CASSEMTGTTDTQYF	TGTGCCAGCAGCGAGATGACAGGGACCACAGATACGCAGTATTTT
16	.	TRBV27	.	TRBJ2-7	CASSLFAGAITYEQYF	TGTGCCAGCAGTTTATTCGCAGGGGCTATAACATACGAGCAGTACTTC
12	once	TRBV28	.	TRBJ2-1	CASLRSYNEQFF	TGTGCCAGCCTCCGTTCCTACAATGAGCAGTTCTTC
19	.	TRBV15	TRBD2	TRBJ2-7	CATSYRPGLAGYPAYEQYF	TGTGCCACCAGCTATCGGCCGGGACTAGCGGGATACCCCGCCTACGAGCAGTACTTC
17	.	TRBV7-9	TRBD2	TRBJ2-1	CASSLGLAGGPENEQFF	TGTGCCAGCAGCTTAGGACTAGCGGGAGGGCCTGAGAATGAGCAGTTCTTC
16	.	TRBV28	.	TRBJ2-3	CASSFWQAQSRDTQYF	TGTGCCAGCAGTTTCTGGCAAGCGCAGAGTAGAGATACGCAGTATTTT
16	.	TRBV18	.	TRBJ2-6	CASSPALTGWANVLTF	TGTGCCAGCTCACCCGCCCTAACAGGTTGGGCCAACGTCCTGACTTTC
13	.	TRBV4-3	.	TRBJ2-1	CASSPSPHPEQFF	TGCGCCAGCAGCCCTAGCCCCCATCCTGAGCAGTTCTTC
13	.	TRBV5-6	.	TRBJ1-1	CASSLGRGTEAFF	TGTGCCAGCAGCTTAGGCAGGGGCACTGAAGCTTTCTTT
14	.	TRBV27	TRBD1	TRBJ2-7	CASSFTGGGYEQYF	TGTGCCAGCAGTTTCACAGGGGGAGGCTACGAGCAGTACTTC
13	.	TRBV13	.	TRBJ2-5	CASSPDSQETQYF	TGTGCCAGCAGCCCGGACAGCCAAGAGACCCAGTACTTC
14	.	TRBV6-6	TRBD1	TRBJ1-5	CASSPPGGGQPQHF	TGTGCCAGCAGTCCTCCAGGGGGCGGCCAGCCCCAGCATTTT
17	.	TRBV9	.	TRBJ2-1	CASSSQTMVWSYNEQFF	TGTGCCAGCAGCTCCCAGACTATGGTCTGGTCCTACAATGAGCAGTTCTTC
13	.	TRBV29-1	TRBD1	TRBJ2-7	CSVGDRDSYEQYF	TGCAGCGTAGGGGACAGGGACTCCTACGAGCAGTACTTC
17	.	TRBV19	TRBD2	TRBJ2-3	CASSPLPTSGSKDTQYF	TGTGCCAGTAGTCCACTACCGACTAGCGGGAGCAAGGATACGCAGTATTTT
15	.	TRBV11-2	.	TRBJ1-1	CASSLATAMNTEAFF	TGTGCCAGCAGCTTAGCGACTGCTATGAACACTGAAGCTTTCTTT
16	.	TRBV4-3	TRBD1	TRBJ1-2	CASSQEPGQLNYGYTF	TGCGCCAGCAGCCAAGAACCGGGACAGCTTAACTATGGCTACACCTTC
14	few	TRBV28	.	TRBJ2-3	CASVRRGLTDTQYF	TGTGCCAGTGTCAGAAGGGGCCTCACAGATACGCAGTATTTT
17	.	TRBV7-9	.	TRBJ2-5	CASSLAGGEGVMETQYF	TGTGCCAGCAGCTTAGCCGGAGGGGAGGGGGTAATGGAGACCCAGTACTTC
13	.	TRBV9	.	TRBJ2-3	CASSVGLTDTQYF	TGTGCCAGCAGCGTAGGGCTGACAGATACGCAGTATTTT
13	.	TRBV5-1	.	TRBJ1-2	CASKRELGYGYTF	TGCGCCAGCAAAAGGGAGTTGGGCTATGGCTACACCTTC
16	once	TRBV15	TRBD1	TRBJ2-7	CATSMTRDRVYHEQYF	TGTGCCACCAGCATGACCCGCGACAGGGTTTATCACGAGCAGTACTTC
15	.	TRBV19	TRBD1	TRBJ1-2	CASSTRQGPIGGYTF	TGTGCCAGTAGTACCCGACAGGGGCCAATCGGAGGCTACACCTTC
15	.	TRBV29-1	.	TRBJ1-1	CSVERQKGGNTEAFF	TGCAGCGTTGAGAGGCAGAAAGGGGGTAACACTGAAGCTTTCTTT
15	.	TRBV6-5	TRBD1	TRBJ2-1	CASSYFGQGLNEQFF	TGTGCCAGCAGTTATTTTGGACAGGGGTTGAATGAGCAGTTCTTC